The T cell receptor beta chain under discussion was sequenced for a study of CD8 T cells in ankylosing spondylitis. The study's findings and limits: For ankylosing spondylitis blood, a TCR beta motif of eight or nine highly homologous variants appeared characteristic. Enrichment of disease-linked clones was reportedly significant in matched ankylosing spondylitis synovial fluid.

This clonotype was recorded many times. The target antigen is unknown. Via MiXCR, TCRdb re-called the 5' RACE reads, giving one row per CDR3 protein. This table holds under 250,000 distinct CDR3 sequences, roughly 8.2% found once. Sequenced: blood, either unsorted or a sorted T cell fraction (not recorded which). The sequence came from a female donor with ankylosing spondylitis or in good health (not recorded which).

CDR3 sequence reads: CASSLSRITNTGELFF. CDR3 DNA: TGCGCCAGCAGCTTGTCCAGGATAACGAACACCGGGGAGCTGTTTTTT. V and J are TRBV5-1 and TRBJ2-2; D not resolved. The CDR3 runs 16 residues. Germline V gene lookup returns CDR1 SGHRS and CDR2 YFSETQ. With 1 base removed from V and 0 bases from J, the gap between germline ends came to 10 bases.